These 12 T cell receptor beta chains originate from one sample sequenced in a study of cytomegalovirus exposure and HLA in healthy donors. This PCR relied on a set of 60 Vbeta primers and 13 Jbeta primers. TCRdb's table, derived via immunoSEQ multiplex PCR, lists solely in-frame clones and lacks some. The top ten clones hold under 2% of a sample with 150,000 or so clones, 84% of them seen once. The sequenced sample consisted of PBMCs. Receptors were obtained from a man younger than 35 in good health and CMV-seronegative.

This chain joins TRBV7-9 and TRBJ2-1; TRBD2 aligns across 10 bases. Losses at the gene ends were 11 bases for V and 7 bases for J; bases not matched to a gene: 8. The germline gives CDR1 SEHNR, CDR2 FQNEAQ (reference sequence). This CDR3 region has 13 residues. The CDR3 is CAVGGLASNEQFF. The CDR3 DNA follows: TGTGCCGTCGGGGGACTAGCGTCGAATGAGCAGTTCTTC.

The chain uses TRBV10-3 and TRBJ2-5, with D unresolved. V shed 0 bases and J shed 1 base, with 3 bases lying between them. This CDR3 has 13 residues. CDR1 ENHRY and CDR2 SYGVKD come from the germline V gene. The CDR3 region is CAISESSQETQYF. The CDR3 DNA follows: TGTGCCATCAGTGAGTCTAGCCAAGAGACCCAGTACTTC.

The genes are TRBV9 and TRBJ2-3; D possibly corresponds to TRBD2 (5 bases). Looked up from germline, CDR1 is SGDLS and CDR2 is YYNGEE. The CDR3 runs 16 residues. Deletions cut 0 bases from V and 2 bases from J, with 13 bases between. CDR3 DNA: TGTGCCAGCAGCGTAGATCCTAGCAGATTCACAGATACGCAGTATTTT. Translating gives CASSVDPSRFTDTQYF. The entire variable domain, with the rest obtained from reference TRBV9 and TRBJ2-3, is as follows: DSGVTQTPKHLITATGQRVTLRCSPRSGDLSVYWYQQSLDQGLQFLIQYYNGEERAKGNILERFSAQQFPDLHSELNLSSLELGDSALYFCASSVDPSRFTDTQYFGPGTRLTVL.

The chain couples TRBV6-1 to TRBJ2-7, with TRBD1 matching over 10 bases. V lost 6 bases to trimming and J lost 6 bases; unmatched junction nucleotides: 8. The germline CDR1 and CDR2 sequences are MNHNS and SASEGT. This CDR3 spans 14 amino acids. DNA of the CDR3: TGTGCCAGCAGAGAACCGGGACAGGGGTTCGAGCAGTACTTC. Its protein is CASREPGQGFEQYF.

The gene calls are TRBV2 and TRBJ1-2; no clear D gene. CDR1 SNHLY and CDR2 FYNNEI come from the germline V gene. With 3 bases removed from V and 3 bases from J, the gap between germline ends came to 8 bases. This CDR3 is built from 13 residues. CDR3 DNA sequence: TGTGCCAGCAGTGAGGGCAGGTACTATGGCTACACCTTC. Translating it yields CASSEGRYYGYTF. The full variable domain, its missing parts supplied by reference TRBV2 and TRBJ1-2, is EPEVTQTPSHQVTQMGQEVILRCVPISNHLYFYWYRQILGQKVEFLVSFYNNEISEKSEIFDDQFSVERPDGSNFTLKIRSTKLEDSAMYFCASSEGRYYGYTFGSGTRLTVV.

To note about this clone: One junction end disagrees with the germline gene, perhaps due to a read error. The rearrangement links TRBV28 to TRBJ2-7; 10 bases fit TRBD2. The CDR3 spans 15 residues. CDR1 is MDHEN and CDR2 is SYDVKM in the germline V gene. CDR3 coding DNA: TGTGCCAGCACTTTAGCGGGAGGCCCGACCTACGAGCAGTACTTC. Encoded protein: CASTLAGGPTYEQYF.

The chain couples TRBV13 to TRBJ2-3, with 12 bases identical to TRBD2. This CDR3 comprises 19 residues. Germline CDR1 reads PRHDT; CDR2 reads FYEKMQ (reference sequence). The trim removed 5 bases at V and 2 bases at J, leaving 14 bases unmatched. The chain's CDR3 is CASSPGLAGQRGNTDTQYF. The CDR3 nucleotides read TGTGCCAGCAGCCCAGGACTAGCGGGACAACGAGGTAACACAGATACGCAGTATTTT.

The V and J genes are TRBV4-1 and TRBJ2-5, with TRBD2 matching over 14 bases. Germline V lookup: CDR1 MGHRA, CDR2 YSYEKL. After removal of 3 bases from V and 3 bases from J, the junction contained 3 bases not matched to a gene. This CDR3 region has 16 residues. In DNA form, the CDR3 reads TGCGCCAGCAGCCATCCGGGACTAGCGGGAGAAGAGACCCAGTACTTC. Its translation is CASSHPGLAGEETQYF.

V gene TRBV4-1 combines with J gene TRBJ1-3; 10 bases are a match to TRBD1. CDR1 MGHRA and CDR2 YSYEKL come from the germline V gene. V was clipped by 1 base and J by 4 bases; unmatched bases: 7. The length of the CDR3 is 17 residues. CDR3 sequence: CASSQARTGGSGNTIYF. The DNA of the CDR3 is TGCGCCAGCAGCCAAGCCCGGACAGGGGGGTCCGGAAACACCATATATTTT.

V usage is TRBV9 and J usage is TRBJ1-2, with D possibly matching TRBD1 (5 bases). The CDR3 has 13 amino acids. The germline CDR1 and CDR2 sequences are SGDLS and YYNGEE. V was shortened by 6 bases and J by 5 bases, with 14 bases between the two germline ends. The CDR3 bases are TGTGCCAGCAAAAGACAGAACGGATATGGCTACACCTTC. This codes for CASKRQNGYGYTF. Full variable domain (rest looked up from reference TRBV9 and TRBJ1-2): DSGVTQTPKHLITATGQRVTLRCSPRSGDLSVYWYQQSLDQGLQFLIQYYNGEERAKGNILERFSAQQFPDLHSELNLSSLELGDSALYFCASKRQNGYGYTFGSGTRLTVV.

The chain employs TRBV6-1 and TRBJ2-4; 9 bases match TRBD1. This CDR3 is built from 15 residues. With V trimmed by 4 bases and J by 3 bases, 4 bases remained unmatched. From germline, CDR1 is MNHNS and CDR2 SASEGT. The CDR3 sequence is CASSVRTGDKNIQYF. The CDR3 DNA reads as TGTGCCAGCAGTGTAAGGACAGGGGACAAAAACATTCAGTACTTC.

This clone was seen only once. The CDR3 sequence: CASSLVGQGEEKLFF. CDR3 DNA sequence: TGTGCCAGCAGCTTAGTTGGACAGGGCGAGGAAAAACTGTTTTTT. J is TRBJ1-4 and V is TRBV7-9; 8 bases agree with TRBD1. The trim removed 1 base at V and 8 bases at J, leaving 6 bases unmatched. This CDR3 is 15 amino acids long. CDR1 and CDR2 from the germline V gene are SEHNR and FQNEAQ (reference sequence).